These 29 T cell receptor beta chains share one sample of origin, sequenced in a study of blood T cell repertoires in COVID-19 (dated by TCRdb to the early 2020s). Library creation used the immunoSEQ multiplex PCR assay. The table comes from immuneACCESS by way of TCRdb, which keeps in-frame sequences with V and J called. Part of the clones is missing from these tables; in studies checked, under half for an unresolved V gene and the rest for unknown reasons. In this sample the table shows 250,000 to 300,000 clones, 91% of which occur a single time. In total, the top ten clones hold over 2% of the sample. Input material: peripheral blood. The receptor source for this set is a woman under 40 with COVID-19, enrolled during active disease.

This clone has only a few counts. The chain recombines TRBV18 with TRBJ1-4; weak D call: TRBD1 (6 bases). Between the trimmed V and J ends, which lost 3 bases and 4 bases, there was a span of 21 bases. Germline lookup yields CDR1 KGHSH and CDR2 LQKENI. This CDR3 contains 18 residues. CDR3 bases: TGTGCCAGCTCACCCGGACAGCTCTTACGGGTCTTTAATGAAAAACTGTTTTTT. It is translated as CASSPGQLLRVFNEKLFF.

J is TRBJ1-5 and V is TRBV10-3, with 11 bases identical to TRBD1. Germline CDR1 ENHRY, CDR2 SYGVKD. Trimming at V came to 3 bases and at J to 6 bases, leaving 16 bases not matched to a gene. The CDR3 runs 19 residues. In DNA form, the CDR3 reads TGTGCCATCAGTGACGGACAGGGGGCGAGAAGACGCATGGGTCAGCCCCAGCATTTT. Translating gives CAISDGQGARRRMGQPQHF.

On this clone itself: This sequence may be a read error, since a much larger clone differs from it by one base. Other DNA sequences from this sample encode an identical CDR3 as well. The chain links TRBV5-4 to TRBJ1-1; 8 bases fit TRBD1. The CDR3 has 13 residues. Germline V gene data show CDR1 as SGHNT and CDR2 as YYREEE (reference sequence). CDR3 nucleotide sequence: TGTGCCAGCAGTTTGGACAGGGACACTGAAGCTTTCTTT. Amino acids: CASSLDRDTEAFF.

The rearrangement links TRBV11-3 to TRBJ2-1; tentatively, D is TRBD1 (5 bases). The CDR3 is 15 amino acids. Germline V CDR1 and CDR2: SGHNT, YENEEA. V lost 4 bases and J lost 10, with 20 bases in between. The CDR3 DNA is TGTGCCAGCAGCTCGGGTGGGGCCTCTAATGGGGAGCAGTTCTTC. Translated: CASSSGGASNGEQFF.

The V gene is TRBV19, the J gene TRBJ2-2, with 14 nucleotides matching TRBD2. The CDR3 loop spans 17 amino acids. Germline V gives CDR1 LNHDA, CDR2 SQIVND (reference sequence). Losses at the gene ends were 11 bases for V and 0 bases for J; bases not matched to a gene: 8. The CDR3 DNA reads as TGTGCCGCCTCGGGACTAGCGGGAGCAGCGAACACCGGGGAGCTGTTTTTT. Its translation: CAASGLAGAANTGELFF.

V is TRBV7-9 and J is TRBJ1-4; possibly TRBD1 for D (5 bases). Germline-derived CDR1 and CDR2 are SEHNR and FQNEAQ (reference sequence). With 4 bases removed from V and 6 bases from J, the gap between germline ends came to 15 bases. The CDR3 has 15 amino acids. The CDR3 sequence is CASSSHSGGDEKLFF. CDR3 coding DNA: TGTGCCAGCAGCTCCCACAGTGGGGGGGATGAAAAACTGTTTTTT.

The chain couples TRBV6-2 or TRBV6-3 to TRBJ2-3, with TRBD2 matching 12 bases. The trim removed 5 bases at V and 3 bases at J, leaving 3 bases unmatched. Germline values: CDR1 MNHEY, CDR2 SVGEGT. The CDR3 runs 15 residues. In DNA, the CDR3 is TGTGCCAGCAGTAGGACTAGCGGGACAACAGATACGCAGTATTTT. Encoded protein: CASSRTSGTTDTQYF.

This chain connects TRBV5-1 to TRBJ2-3; 11 bases are shared with TRBD2. The J segment lost 9 bases and the V segment lost 0 bases, leaving 9 bases of the junction unmatched. Germline CDR1 is SGHRS and CDR2 is YFSETQ. The CDR3 loop spans 16 amino acids. The CDR3 protein is CASSLVSGRAVGTQYF. The CDR3, as DNA: TGCGCCAGCAGCTTGGTTAGCGGGAGGGCCGTGGGCACGCAGTATTTT.

This rearrangement joins TRBV19 to TRBJ2-7; 11 positions agree with TRBD2. There are 15 residues in the CDR3. Germline V CDR1 and CDR2: LNHDA, SQIVND (reference sequence). Trimming cost V 8 bases and J 5 bases; bases outside gene matches: 11. CDR3: CASSPSTSGRHEQYF. The CDR3 region has the DNA TGTGCCAGTTCGCCCAGCACTAGCGGGAGACACGAGCAGTACTTC.

A note on this clone: Other DNA sequences in the same sample also yield this CDR3. The rearrangement uses TRBV5-1 and TRBJ1-1; D gene uncertain. Germline V gives CDR1 SGHRS, CDR2 YFSETQ. This CDR3 has 13 residues. Deletions cut 0 bases from V and 2 bases from J, with 5 bases between. CDR3 residues: CASSLDTNTEAFF. As DNA, the CDR3 is TGCGCCAGCAGCTTGGACACCAACACTGAAGCTTTCTTT.

This clone was observed a single time. The chain recombines TRBV19 with TRBJ2-5; TRBD1 matches at 7 bases. This CDR3 is built from 13 residues. V gave up 6 bases and J gave up 3 bases; unmatched junction bases: 4. In germline, CDR1 is LNHDA, CDR2 SQIVND (reference sequence). The CDR3 protein is CASSGTAKETQYF. DNA for the CDR3: TGTGCCAGTAGCGGGACAGCGAAAGAGACCCAGTACTTC.

This sequence joins TRBV5-6 and TRBJ1-1; D remains unclear. Trimming removed 0 bases from V and 6 bases from J, with 9 bases in between. The CDR3 is 13 residues long. Germline V lookup: CDR1 SGHDT, CDR2 YYEEEE. CDR3 DNA sequence: TGTGCCAGCAGCTTGGTGGGCCAAGCTGAAGCTTTCTTT. Protein sequence: CASSLVGQAEAFF. The variable domain in full, with the rest retrieved from reference TRBV5-6 and TRBJ1-1, is DAGVTQSPTHLIKTRGQQVTLRCSPKSGHDTVSWYQQALGQGPQFIFQYYEEEERQRGNFPDRFSGHQFPNYSSELNVNALLLGDSALYLCASSLVGQAEAFFGQGTRLTVV.

V gene TRBV7-2 combines with J gene TRBJ1-2; TRBD1 aligns across 8 bases. The CDR3 runs 14 residues. The V gene end was trimmed by 3 bases and the J gene end by 4 bases; junction bases not matched to a gene: 4. The germline CDR1 and CDR2 sequences are SGHTA and FQGNSA. The CDR3 here is CASSLGGQVYGYTF. As DNA, the CDR3 is TGTGCCAGCAGCTTGGGGGGACAGGTCTATGGCTACACCTTC.

This chain uses TRBV28 with TRBJ1-5, with a weak D call TRBD1 (6 bases). With 7 bases removed from V and 7 bases from J, the gap between germline ends came to 14 bases. Germline V lookup: CDR1 MDHEN, CDR2 SYDVKM. The CDR3 has 13 amino acids. This CDR3 is CASIPGEGQPQHF. Written as DNA, the CDR3 is TGTGCCAGCATTCCAGGGGAGGGGCAGCCCCAGCATTTT.

The rearrangement links TRBV18 to TRBJ2-5; D may be TRBD1 (5 bases). Germline CDR1 KGHSH, CDR2 LQKENI. The CDR3 is 14 amino acids. V was trimmed by 6 bases and J by 1 base, leaving 12 bases between them. CDR3 loop: CASSPDSVQETQYF. In DNA form, the CDR3 reads TGTGCCAGCTCGCCCGACAGCGTCCAAGAGACCCAGTACTTC.

The chain has TRBV10-3 and TRBJ2-1, with 13 bases fitting TRBD2. V lost 5 bases and J lost 6; bases outside the gene matches: 7. The germline gives CDR1 ENHRY, CDR2 SYGVKD. CDR3 length equals 16 residues. CDR3 sequence reads: CAISKGLAGEGNEQFF. The CDR3 nucleotides are TGTGCCATCAGTAAAGGACTAGCGGGAGAGGGCAATGAGCAGTTCTTC.

The chain employs TRBV6-2 or TRBV6-3 and TRBJ1-1, with TRBD1 identical over 9 bases. Germline CDR1 reads MNHEY; CDR2 reads SVGEGT. This CDR3 is built from 13 residues. With 5 bases clipped from V and 8 bases from J, the junction kept 6 bases outside the gene matches. The CDR3 is CASSPGQGREAFF. DNA of the CDR3: TGTGCCAGCAGTCCGGGACAGGGAAGAGAAGCTTTCTTT.

The chain couples TRBV19 to TRBJ2-3, with D tentatively TRBD1 (5 bases). Deletions cut 7 bases from V and 3 bases from J, with 11 bases between. The CDR3 is made up of 13 amino acids. CDR1 is LNHDA and CDR2 is SQIVND in the germline V gene (reference sequence). CDR3 bases: TGTGCCAGTAAGGGGCAGGGTACAGATACGCAGTATTTT. Protein: CASKGQGTDTQYF.

This clone was counted only a few times. This sample includes further DNA sequences coding for the same CDR3. This sequence joins TRBV28 and TRBJ2-7; tentatively, D is TRBD2 (5 bases). Germline V gene sequence: CDR1 MDHEN, CDR2 SYDVKM. There are 11 residues in the CDR3. V was cut by 6 bases and J by 3 bases, with 6 bases left in between. The CDR3 loop is CASSRGYEQYF. CDR3 coding DNA: TGTGCCAGCAGCCGGGGCTACGAGCAGTACTTC.

The chain combines TRBV30 with TRBJ2-6; a weak D match, TRBD1 (5 bases). Germline CDR1 reads GTSNPN; CDR2 reads SVGIG (reference sequence). This CDR3 region has 15 residues. Trimming shortened V by 0 bases and J by 4 bases, and 10 bases separated the two germline ends. CDR3 sequence reads: CAWSVGVDGANVLTF. CDR3 nucleotide sequence: TGTGCCTGGAGTGTAGGGGTGGACGGGGCCAACGTCCTGACTTTC.

This chain joins TRBV18 and TRBJ2-7, with a weak D call TRBD1 (6 bases). Germline assignment: CDR1 KGHSH and CDR2 LQKENI. V was shortened by 2 bases and J by 3 bases, with 11 bases between the two germline ends. The CDR3 is made up of 14 amino acids. CDR3 in amino acids: CASSPDRNSYEQYF. DNA for the CDR3: TGTGCCAGCTCACCAGACAGGAACAGCTACGAGCAGTACTTC.

This clone was observed a handful of times. This sequence joins TRBV19 and TRBJ1-2; 7 bases are shared with TRBD1. Germline V gene data show CDR1 as LNHDA and CDR2 as SQIVND (reference sequence). The J segment lost 0 bases and the V segment lost 6 bases, leaving 4 bases of the junction unmatched. The CDR3 covers 14 residues. The CDR3 coding sequence is TGTGCCAGTAGCGAAACAGGGGCTAACTATGGCTACACCTTC. Protein product: CASSETGANYGYTF. The full variable domain, rest sourced from reference TRBV19 and TRBJ1-2, is DGGITQSPKYLFRKEGQNVTLSCEQNLNHDAMYWYRQDPGQGLRLIYYSQIVNDFQKGDIAEGYSVSREKKESFPLTVTSAQKNPTAFYLCASSETGANYGYTFGSGTRLTVV.

V is TRBV3-1 (or the pseudogene TRBV3-2) and J is TRBJ2-2; D uncertain. CDR3 length: 14 amino acids. The V gene's germline CDR1 is LGHDT and CDR2 YNNKEL (reference sequence). Trimming stripped 7 bases from V and 1 base from J, with 10 bases between. The CDR3 protein is CASTNTWNTGELFF. The CDR3 DNA sequence: TGTGCCAGCACCAACACCTGGAACACCGGGGAGCTGTTTTTT.

The rearrangement joins TRBV15 to TRBJ2-1, with 10 bases that match TRBD2. CDR1 and CDR2 (germline): LNHNV, YYDKDF (reference sequence). J lost 4 bases, V lost 0 bases, and 27 bases had no gene match. CDR3 length: 24 amino acids. For the CDR3, the DNA is TGTGCCACCAGCAGAGATCGGCTGGGAGTGGGAGCGGGAGGGCCGAAATTTAAGTACAATGAGCAGTTCTTC. Encoded protein: CATSRDRLGVGAGGPKFKYNEQFF.

This sequence joins TRBV10-1 and TRBJ1-5; D is unclear. The V and J ends lost 0 bases and 3 bases respectively, with 3 bases between them. Germline V CDR1 and CDR2: WNHNN, SYGVQD (reference sequence). The CDR3 is 13 amino acids. CDR3 residues: CASSESHNQPQHF. The CDR3 region has the DNA TGCGCCAGCAGTGAGTCCCACAATCAGCCCCAGCATTTT.

The chain links TRBV3-1 (or the pseudogene TRBV3-2) to TRBJ2-7; 8 nucleotides align to TRBD2. The CDR3 runs to 20 residues. J lost 1 base, V lost 4 bases, and 21 bases had no gene match. Germline CDR1 reads LGHDT; CDR2 reads YNNKEL (reference sequence). CDR3: CASSPKRTSILRGGSYEQYF. The CDR3 nucleotides read TGTGCCAGCAGCCCCAAACGGACTAGCATCCTCCGAGGGGGATCCTACGAGCAGTACTTC.

The chain couples TRBV12-3 or TRBV12-4 to TRBJ1-3; D ambiguous. V was pared by 1 base and J by 4 bases, with 5 bases between. There are 13 residues in the CDR3. The CDR3 DNA is TGTGCCAGCAGTTTAGTTCAGGGAAACACCATATATTTT. It encodes CASSLVQGNTIYF.

This chain's CDR3 is CASSLPIGTSAPGEQFF. The CDR3 DNA is TGTGCCAGCAGTTTACCTATCGGGACTAGTGCCCCAGGGGAGCAGTTCTTC. The rearrangement joins TRBV27 to TRBJ2-1, with TRBD2 identical over 8 bases. V lost 2 bases, J lost 10 bases, and 16 bases stayed unmatched. CDR3 size: 17 residues. CDR1 and CDR2 (germline): MNHEY, SMNVEV (reference sequence).

The V call is TRBV20-1, the J call TRBJ1-1; 8 nucleotides line up with TRBD1. CDR1 DFQATT and CDR2 SNEGSKA come from the germline V gene (reference sequence). This CDR3 comprises 16 residues. Trimming at V came to 3 bases and at J to 0 bases, leaving 9 bases not matched to a gene. In nucleotides, the CDR3 is TGCAGTGCTAGTCCCCCCGGGACAGGATTGAACACTGAAGCTTTCTTT. This sequence encodes CSASPPGTGLNTEAFF.